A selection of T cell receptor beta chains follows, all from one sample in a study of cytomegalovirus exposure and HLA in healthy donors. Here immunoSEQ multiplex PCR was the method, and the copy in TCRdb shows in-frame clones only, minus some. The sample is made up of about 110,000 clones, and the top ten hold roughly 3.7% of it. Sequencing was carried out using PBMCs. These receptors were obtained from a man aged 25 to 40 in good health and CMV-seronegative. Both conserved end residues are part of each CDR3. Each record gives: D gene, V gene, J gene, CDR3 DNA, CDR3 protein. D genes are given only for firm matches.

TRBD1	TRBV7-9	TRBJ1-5	TGTGCCAGCAGCTTGGGACAGGGGGAGAATCAGCCCCAGCATTTT	CASSLGQGENQPQHF
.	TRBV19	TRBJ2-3	TGTGCCAGTAGTATAACGTTCGGGTTGGGCACAGATACGCAGTATTTT	CASSITFGLGTDTQYF
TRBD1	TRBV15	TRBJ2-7	TGTGCCACCAGGGGGCTCGGACAGGGGGAACACGAGCAGTACTTC	CATRGLGQGEHEQYF
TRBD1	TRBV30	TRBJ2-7	TGTGCCTGGAGTCCGGACAGGGCCTACGAGCAGTACTTC	CAWSPDRAYEQYF
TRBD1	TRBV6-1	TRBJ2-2	TGTGCCAGCAGTGCTCAAGACAGGGGCGCCGGGGAGCTGTTTTTT	CASSAQDRGAGELFF
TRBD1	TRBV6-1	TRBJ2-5	TGTGCCAGCAGTACACAGGGGGTCCAAGAGACCCAGTACTTC	CASSTQGVQETQYF
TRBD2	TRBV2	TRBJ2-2	TGTGCCAGCAGTGATGCTAGCGGGGGTTCGAACACCGGGGAGCTGTTTTTT	CASSDASGGSNTGELFF
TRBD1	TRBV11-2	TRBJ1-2	TGTGCCAGCAGCCAAACAGGGGTCTATGGCTACACCTTC	CASSQTGVYGYTF
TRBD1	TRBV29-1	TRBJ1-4	TGCAGCGTTCACAAGGGGGCGCGAGGGGAAAAACTGTTTTTT	CSVHKGARGEKLFF
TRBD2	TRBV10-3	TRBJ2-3	TGTGCCATCATGCCGGGGGGAGAAGATACGCAGTATTTT	CAIMPGGEDTQYF
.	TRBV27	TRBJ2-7	TGTGCCAGCAGTTTAAGACTGGGGCCCCCCTACGAGCAGTACTTC	CASSLRLGPPYEQYF
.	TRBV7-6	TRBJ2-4	TGTGCCAGCAGCTTATCCGGGGGTTCGGCCAAAAACATTCAGTACTTC	CASSLSGGSAKNIQYF
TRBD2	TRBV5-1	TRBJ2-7	TGCGCCAGCAGCTTGGCGGTCGCGGGGGGCTACGAGCAGTACTTC	CASSLAVAGGYEQYF
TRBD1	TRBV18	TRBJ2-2	TGTGCCAGCTCCCTCGATACACGGGACAGGGGGCCGGTCACCGGGGAGCTGTTTTTT	CASSLDTRDRGPVTGELFF
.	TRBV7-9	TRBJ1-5	TGTGCCAGCAGCCCCACCTCCTATTATGGTCAGCCCCAGCATTTT	CASSPTSYYGQPQHF